This T cell receptor (beta chain) was identified during a study of T cell changes during pregnancy in multiple sclerosis. Sequencing used immunoSEQ multiplex PCR; TCRdb keeps in-frame clones, though not all of them. The top ten hold 0.43% of the sample, which has tens of thousands of clones, 90% to 95% seen once. From germline, CDR1 is MDHEN and CDR2 SYDVKM. This CDR3 comprises 16 residues. The ends were cut back, 8 bases at V and 2 bases at J, with 22 bases in the middle. The chain carries TRBV28 and TRBJ2-7; tentatively, D is TRBD1 (6 bases). The sequence was obtained from a female donor with multiple sclerosis, enrolled in a pregnancy study. Sequences were derived from CD4+ T cells from peripheral blood mononuclear cells, sampled before pregnancy. CDR3 in amino acids: CASFPGHPLGPYEQYF. For the CDR3, the DNA is TGTGCCAGCTTTCCGGGACATCCACTGGGCCCCTACGAGCAGTACTTC.